This T cell receptor beta chain appears in the sequencing data of a study of blood T cell repertoires in COVID-19. The overall study: COVID-19 samples, acute and convalescent, were from the United States, Italy and Spain. T cells, B-cell-depleted T cells, or PBMCs provided the cDNA or gDNA that served as material.

Per the authors' pipeline: Scientists estimated how many nucleated cells there were by amplifying reference gene primers. Some clones are missing from TCRdb's copy, which holds only in-frame ones; the method was immunoSEQ multiplex PCR. V and J calls and clone size are given by that table; D and trimming were obtained from the DNA. The sample comprises some 23,000 clones, 80% of which are singletons, and 55% to 65% rests with the top ten. This clone has only a few counts. A junction boundary mismatches the germline segment, possibly from a read error. The CDR3 loop spans 15 amino acids. Germline values: CDR1 SSHAT, CDR2 FNYEAQ (reference sequence).

The TCR was taken from a woman older than 75 with acute or convalescent COVID-19. Sequencing input: peripheral blood. V and J are TRBV7-7 and TRBJ2-1; the match to TRBD2 covers 7 bases. The CDR3 DNA sequence: TGTGCTAGCAGCTCCGGGACTAACACTTACAATGAGCAGTTCTTC. It codes for CASSSGTNTYNEQFF. Together with reference TRBV7-7 and TRBJ2-1, the CDR3 gives the full variable domain: GAGVSQSPRYKVTKRGQDVTLRCDPISSHATLYWYQQALGQGPEFLTYFNYEAQPDKSGLPSDRFSAERPEGSISTLTIQRTEQRDSAMYRCASSSGTNTYNEQFFGPGTRLTVL.